This T cell receptor beta chain was found in a study of cytomegalovirus exposure and HLA in healthy donors (dated by TCRdb to about 2017). At the level of the whole study: An earlier analysis of 587 of the donors reported 276 Gb of sequence data and roughly 110 million unique TCR beta sequences from roughly 200 million T cells. The number of typed donors differed by locus: about 620-640 for A, B, C, DRB1 and DQB1; approximately 540 for DQA1; some 610 for DPA1; and about 450 for DPB1. The study combined high-throughput TCR immunosequencing, statistical association of individual TCRs with disease status, and machine learning to predict cytomegalovirus infection status. HLA typing covered class I and class II loci at four-digit resolution. In a later genetic analysis, genome-wide SNP genotypes for about 60% of the 666 donors were used, and that subset was treated as a discovery cohort. The study profiled the T cell repertoires of around 700 subjects by immunosequencing and related them to cytomegalovirus serostatus. Among the 398 genotyped donors, 81% belonged to the genetic ancestry cluster associated with self-reported Caucasian donors. Across approximately 400 genotyped donors of the cohort, an average of approximately 240,000 unique TCR beta nucleotide sequences per donor were sequenced, and roughly a sixth of those sequences were non-productive. Alongside the repertoire data, information on donor age, sex, ethnicity and CMV serostatus was compiled. In the later analysis, no new phenotypic data were used to find candidate immune exposures; instead, reliance was placed on TCR beta sequences and their occurrence across donors. Roughly 300 gigabases of sequencing data and 75 million to 85 million unique TCR sequences made up an early release that covered under 750 HLA-typed donors. All discovery cohort repertoires had been generated using a single sequencing platform. Roughly 5 DR-DQ haplotypes were treated as single units for association and clustering because of strong linkage in the cohort. In addition to the first cohort of roughly 670 subjects, a separate validation cohort of 130 or so different subjects was used. The aim of the study was to test whether cataloging public T cell receptors could identify signatures of past pathogen exposure. A later analysis re-examined previously published TCR beta repertoires from around 670 donors and added high-resolution HLA genotyping to investigate patterns of TCR occurrence. An earlier analysis of several hundred of the donors used high-throughput TCR beta sequencing to judge whether each TCR beta V gene segment behaved as functional or pseudogenic. Beyond this particular receptor, the publication reports: In a later genetic analysis, a missense DCLRE1C variant was associated with V-gene and J-gene trimming of TCR beta chains, and the association was replicated in an independent cohort. The classifier was reported to diagnose cytomegalovirus status with high specificity and sensitivity in both the original cohort and the validation cohort. Linkage disequilibrium might explain the correlated functional status among segregating V segments, but an unknown experimental factor could not be excluded. Because HLA typing was unavailable for some donors at each locus, only the typed subset was used in association tests. At a false discovery rate of 0.05, a later analysis linked under 20,000 TCR beta sequences to specific HLA alleles. The sequencing pipeline was judged likely to have produced a cluster of highly shared sequence variants as a technical artifact. Because the 87-base-pair reads could not distinguish some IMGT-functional V segments, including TRBV6-2 and TRBV6-3, those segments were excluded. Several of the top co-occurrence clusters appeared to be linked to parvovirus B19, influenza, CMV and Epstein-Barr virus, according to a later analysis. The cohort was sequenced for TCR beta chains only, and without alpha or paired-chain data the features that could be detected were limited. While some public TCRs were present in many individuals, most TCR sequences turned up only very rarely across donors. A further reported finding was that TCR beta sequences accurately predicted the HLA-A and HLA-B alleles for most subjects in the first cohort. Assigning TCR associations to individual alleles was difficult when HLA alleles, especially DR and DQ, strongly co-occurred. A few of the identified cytomegalovirus-associated TCR beta chains were confirmed in vitro to be specific for cytomegalovirus antigens. In an earlier analysis of about 600 of the donors, most TCR beta V segments appeared in productive rearrangements about 87% or about 30% of the time, broadly matching IMGT annotations. A later analysis found that TCR association rates varied across HLA loci, with DRB1 alleles showing the most associated TCRs and HLA-C alleles the fewest. Because counts were too low, seventeen rarely observed V segments, including chromosome 9 orphons, were excluded from the earlier analysis of some 540 of the donors. In a later analysis, most CMV-associated TCR beta chains were found to appear HLA-restricted, with HLA associations seemingly driven largely by CMV exposure. Compared with equally common non-associated chains, HLA-associated TCR beta chains in a later analysis were more clonally expanded and had lower generation probabilities. For the cohort, immune exposure information was limited to CMV serostatus. According to the authors, the approach could potentially be generalized to other disease states and immunological phenotypes. In the study, approximately 150 TCR beta chains were listed as associated with cytomegalovirus. Presence/absence analyses assumed roughly uniform sequencing depth across donors, an assumption that may not hold. A later genetic analysis reported fewer N-insertions in productive TCRs among donors in an Asian-associated ancestry cluster than the roughly 670-donor mean.

Notes on this clone: Its antigen is unknown. Base qualities are not at hand, and no much larger clone is one base apart.

The cohort was made up of roughly 670 healthy bone marrow donors. Cohort members were all nominally healthy when sampled, although unrecorded immune exposures were likely present. The donor tested CMV seropositive and was one of the 289 seropositive cohort members. Each donor provided a peripheral blood sample, and peripheral blood mononuclear cells were used for TCR beta sequencing. Genomic DNA was extracted from the blood cell samples with the Qiagen DNeasy Blood Extraction Kit. CDR1 SGHDT and CDR2 YYEEEE were looked up in the germline V gene. The CDR3 spans 15 residues, from the cysteine through the phenylalanine. The entry retains the CDR3 DNA only, 45 bases that are in frame from base 1. The junction carries 12 bases between V and J, which are trimmed by 1 base and 1 base respectively. The library was generated by the immunoSEQ multiplex PCR assay. A mixture of 60 forward primers for TCR Vbeta segments and 13 reverse primers for TCR Jbeta segments was used in the multiplex PCR. A multiplex PCR assay on genomic DNA amplified the CDR3 region of rearranged TCR beta genes. The amplified TCR beta libraries were sequenced on the Illumina HiSeq System as 87-base-pair reads. On the study's bioinformatics: In a later analysis, about 80 million unique TCR beta chains were counted across the 666 repertoires, and roughly 10 million of these chains were shared by at least two donors. A nearest-neighbor algorithm error-corrected the raw reads and collapsed the reads into unique sequences, merging closely related sequences to remove PCR and sequencing errors. To assign V, D and J gene segments, CDR3 sequences were aligned to IMGT reference sequences. For a sequence to be retained, a match of at least six nucleotides was required to both a V gene segment and a J gene segment. Rearrangements were called productive when the CDR3 lacked stop codons and stayed in frame with V and J; all others were non-productive. CDR3 was defined according to IMGT convention as the region running from the second conserved V-encoded cysteine to the conserved J-encoded phenylalanine. Sequences without an unambiguous match to a single V gene segment were excluded from the earlier analysis of several hundred of the donors. An earlier analysis of fewer than 750 of the donors classified V segments as functional when productive rearrangements were above 56.7% and as segregating when the standard deviation between donors was above 5%. To diagnose cytomegalovirus status from the catalog of TCR beta chain sequences, a statistical classification framework was built. V and J gene assignment, in a later analysis, came from comparing TCR nucleotide sequences with IMGT/GENE-DB human TR gene sequences. Using the TCRdist pipeline, a later analysis assigned CDR3 sequences along with most-parsimonious VDJ recombination scenarios. In a later analysis, every TCR beta chain was defined by the combination of its CDR3 amino acid sequence and its V-gene family, and reads without a unique V-gene family were dropped. As a way to deal with suspected cross-contamination and a sequencing artifact, a later analysis dropped approximately 570 nucleotide sequences that were highly shared and had low generation probability. In a later analysis, a clonal expansion index was calculated for each public chain from normalized within-repertoire ranks of inferred template counts. In a later analysis, generation probabilities were computed with a VDJ recombination model fitted to out-of-frame rearrangements, and the resulting probabilities were checked against IGoR. In a later analysis, hypergeometric tests were used to score TCR-TCR, TCR-HLA and TCR-CMV co-occurrence, with a repertoire-size bias correction applied to TCR pairs. A later analysis estimated false discovery rates by permuting HLA or CMV assignments 20 times. In a later analysis, co-occurring TCRs were grouped using DBSCAN, with TCRdist sequence similarity added in when clustering inside HLA-allele-positive subsets. For co-occurrence clustering, repertoires with fewer than 30,000 or more than 120,000 public chains were excluded, along with five repertoires with anomalous nucleotide sharing. The source is immuneACCESS, and TCRdb retained only in-frame sequences with V and J called. Part of the clones is not carried over; for the studies checked, unresolved V genes explain less than half of this, and the remainder is unexplained. The V and J calls and clone size come from that table; D and trimming were worked out from the DNA. This sample holds 150,000 or so clones; roughly 82% were observed only once. Roughly 3.2% of the sample is held by the ten biggest clonotypes.

The sample consisted of PBMCs. This receptor was taken from a man aged 18 to 35 in good health and CMV-seropositive. The V gene is TRBV5-6 and the J gene is TRBJ2-7, with no D gene named confidently. At the DNA level, the sequence is TGTGCCAGCAGCTTGAGAACAGAGCCATCCTACGAGCAGTACTTC. Its amino acids are CASSLRTEPSYEQYF.